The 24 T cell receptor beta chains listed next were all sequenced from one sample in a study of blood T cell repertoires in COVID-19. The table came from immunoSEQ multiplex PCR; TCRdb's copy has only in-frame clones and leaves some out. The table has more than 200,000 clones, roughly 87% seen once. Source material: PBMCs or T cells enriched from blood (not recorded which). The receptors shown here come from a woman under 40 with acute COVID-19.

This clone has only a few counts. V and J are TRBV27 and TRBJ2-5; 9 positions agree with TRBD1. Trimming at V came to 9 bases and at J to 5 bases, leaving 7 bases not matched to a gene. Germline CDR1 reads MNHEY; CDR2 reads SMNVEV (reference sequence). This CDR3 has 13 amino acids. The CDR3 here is CASRDRASETQYF. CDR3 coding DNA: TGTGCCAGTAGGGACAGGGCCTCGGAGACCCAGTACTTC.

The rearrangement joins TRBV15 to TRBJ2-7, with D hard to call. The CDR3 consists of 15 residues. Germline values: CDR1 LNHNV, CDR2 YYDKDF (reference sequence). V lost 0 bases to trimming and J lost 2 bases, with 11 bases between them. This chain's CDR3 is CATSREVKWPYEQYF. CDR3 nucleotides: TGTGCCACCAGCAGAGAAGTAAAGTGGCCCTACGAGCAGTACTTC.

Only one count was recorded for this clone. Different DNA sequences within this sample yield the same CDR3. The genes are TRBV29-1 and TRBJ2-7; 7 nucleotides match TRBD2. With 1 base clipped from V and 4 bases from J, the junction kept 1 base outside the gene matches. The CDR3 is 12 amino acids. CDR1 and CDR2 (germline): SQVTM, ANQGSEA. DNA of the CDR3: TGCAGCGTTGAAGCGGGGGGATACGAGCAGTACTTC. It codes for CSVEAGGYEQYF.

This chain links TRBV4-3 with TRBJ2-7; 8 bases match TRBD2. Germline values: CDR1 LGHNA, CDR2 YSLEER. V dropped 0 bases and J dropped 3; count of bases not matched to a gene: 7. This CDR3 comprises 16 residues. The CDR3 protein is CASSQDAGGKGYEQYF. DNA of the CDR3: TGCGCCAGCAGCCAAGATGCGGGGGGCAAAGGCTACGAGCAGTACTTC.

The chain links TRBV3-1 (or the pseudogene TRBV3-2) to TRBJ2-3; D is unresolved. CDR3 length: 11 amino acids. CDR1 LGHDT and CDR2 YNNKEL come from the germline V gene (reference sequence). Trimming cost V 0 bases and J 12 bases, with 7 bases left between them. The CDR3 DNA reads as TGTGCCAGCAGCCAAGATCTGGCCCAGTATTTT. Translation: CASSQDLAQYF.

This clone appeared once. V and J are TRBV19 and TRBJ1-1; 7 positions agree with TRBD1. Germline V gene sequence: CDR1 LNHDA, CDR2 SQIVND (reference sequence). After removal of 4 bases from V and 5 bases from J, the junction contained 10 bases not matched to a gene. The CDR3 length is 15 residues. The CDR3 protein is CASSTDRVEGTEAFF. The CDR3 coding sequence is TGTGCCAGTAGTACCGACAGGGTGGAGGGTACTGAAGCTTTCTTT.

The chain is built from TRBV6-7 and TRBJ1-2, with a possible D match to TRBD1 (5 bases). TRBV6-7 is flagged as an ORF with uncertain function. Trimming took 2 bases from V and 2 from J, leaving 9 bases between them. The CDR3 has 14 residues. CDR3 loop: CASSYPPGNYGYTF. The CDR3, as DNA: TGTGCCAGCAGTTACCCTCCAGGGAACTATGGCTACACCTTC.

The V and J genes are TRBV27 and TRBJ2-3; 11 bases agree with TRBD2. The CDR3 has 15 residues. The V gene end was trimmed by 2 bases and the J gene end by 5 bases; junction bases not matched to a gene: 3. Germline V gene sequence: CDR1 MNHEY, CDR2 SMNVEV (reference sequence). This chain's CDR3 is CASSLALAGEDTQYF. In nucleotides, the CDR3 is TGTGCCAGCAGTTTAGCACTAGCGGGAGAAGATACGCAGTATTTT.

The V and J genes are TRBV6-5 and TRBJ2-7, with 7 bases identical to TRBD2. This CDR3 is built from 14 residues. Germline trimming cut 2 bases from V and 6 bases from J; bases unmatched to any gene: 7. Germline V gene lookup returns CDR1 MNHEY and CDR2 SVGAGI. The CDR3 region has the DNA TGTGCCAGCAGTTACGCGGGAGAACGCGGCGAGCAGTACTTC. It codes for CASSYAGERGEQYF.

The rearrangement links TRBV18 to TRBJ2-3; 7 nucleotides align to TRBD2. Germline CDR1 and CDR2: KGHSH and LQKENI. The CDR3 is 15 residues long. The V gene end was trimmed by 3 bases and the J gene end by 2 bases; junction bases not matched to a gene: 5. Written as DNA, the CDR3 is TGTGCCAGCTCACCGGAAGCGGGGTCCACAGATACGCAGTATTTT. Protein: CASSPEAGSTDTQYF. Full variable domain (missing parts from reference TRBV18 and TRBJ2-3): NAGVMQNPRHLVRRRGQEARLRCSPMKGHSHVYWYRQLPEEGLKFMVYLQKENIIDESGMPKERFSAEFPKEGPSILRIQQVVRGDSAAYFCASSPEAGSTDTQYFGPGTRLTVL.

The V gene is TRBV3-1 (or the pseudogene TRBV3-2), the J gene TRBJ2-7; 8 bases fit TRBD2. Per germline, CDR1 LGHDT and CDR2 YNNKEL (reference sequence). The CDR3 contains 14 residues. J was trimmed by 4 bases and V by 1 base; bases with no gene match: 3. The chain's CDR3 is CASSQGLAIYEQYF. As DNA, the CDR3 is TGTGCCAGCAGCCAAGGACTAGCGATTTACGAGCAGTACTTC.

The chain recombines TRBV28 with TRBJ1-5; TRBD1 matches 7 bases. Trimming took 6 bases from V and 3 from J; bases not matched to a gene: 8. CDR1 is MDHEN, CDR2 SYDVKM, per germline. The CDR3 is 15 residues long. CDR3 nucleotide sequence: TGTGCCAGCAGGCCGACAGGGAGGTCCAATCAGCCCCAGCATTTT. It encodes CASRPTGRSNQPQHF.

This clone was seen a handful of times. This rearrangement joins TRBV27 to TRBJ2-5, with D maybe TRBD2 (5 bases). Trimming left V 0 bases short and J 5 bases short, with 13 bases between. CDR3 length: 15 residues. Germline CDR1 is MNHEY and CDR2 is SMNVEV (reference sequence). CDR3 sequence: CASSLSRGFGETQYF. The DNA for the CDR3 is TGTGCCAGCAGTTTATCGCGAGGGTTCGGGGAGACCCAGTACTTC.

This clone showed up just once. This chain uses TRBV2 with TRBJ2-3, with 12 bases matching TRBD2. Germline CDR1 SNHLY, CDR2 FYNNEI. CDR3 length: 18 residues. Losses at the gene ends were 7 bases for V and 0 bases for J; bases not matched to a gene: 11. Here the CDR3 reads CASKVETSGSASTDTQYF. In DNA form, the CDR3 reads TGTGCCAGCAAGGTCGAGACTAGCGGGAGTGCTAGCACAGATACGCAGTATTTT.

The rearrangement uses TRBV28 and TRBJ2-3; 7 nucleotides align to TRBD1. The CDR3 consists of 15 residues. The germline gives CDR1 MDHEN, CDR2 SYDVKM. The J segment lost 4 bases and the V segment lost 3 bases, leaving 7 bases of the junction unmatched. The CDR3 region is CASSLEGGSSDTQYF. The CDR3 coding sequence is TGTGCCAGCAGTTTGGAAGGGGGCAGCTCAGATACGCAGTATTTT. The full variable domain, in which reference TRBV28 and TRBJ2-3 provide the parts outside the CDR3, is DVKVTQSSRYLVKRTGEKVFLECVQDMDHENMFWYRQDPGLGLRLIYFSYDVKMKEKGDIPEGYSVSREKKERFSLILESASTNQTSMYLCASSLEGGSSDTQYFGPGTRLTVL.

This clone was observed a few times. CDR3 coding DNA: TGTGCCAGCAGCTTTGGACTGTACCAAGAGACCCAGTACTTC. Translation gives CASSFGLYQETQYF. This rearrangement joins TRBV5-8 to TRBJ2-5; D may be TRBD2 (5 bases). The V gene's germline CDR1 is SGHTS and CDR2 YDEGEE. V lost 2 bases and J 0 bases, leaving 8 bases between the germline ends. There are 14 residues in the CDR3.

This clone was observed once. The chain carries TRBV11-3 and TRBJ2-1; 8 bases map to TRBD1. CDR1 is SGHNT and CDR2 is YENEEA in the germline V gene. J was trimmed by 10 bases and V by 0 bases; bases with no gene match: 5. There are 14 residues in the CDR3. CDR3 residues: CASSLDQGAGEQFF. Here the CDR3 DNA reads TGTGCCAGCAGCTTAGATCAGGGGGCGGGGGAGCAGTTCTTC.

The CDR3: CASSQETGVPYGYTF. In DNA form, the CDR3 reads TGTGCCAGCAGCCAGGAGACCGGGGTACCCTATGGCTACACCTTC. J is TRBJ1-2 and V is TRBV3-1 (or the pseudogene TRBV3-2); D uncertain. This CDR3 is 15 amino acids long. Looked up from germline, CDR1 is LGHDT and CDR2 is YNNKEL (reference sequence). Deletions cut 3 bases from V and 4 bases from J, with 15 bases between.

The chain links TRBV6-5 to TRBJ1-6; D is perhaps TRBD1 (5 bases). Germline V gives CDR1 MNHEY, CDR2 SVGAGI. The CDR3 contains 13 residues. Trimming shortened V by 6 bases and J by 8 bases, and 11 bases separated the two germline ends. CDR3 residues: CASSQGIYSPLHF. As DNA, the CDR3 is TGTGCCAGCAGCCAGGGTATCTATTCACCCCTCCACTTT.

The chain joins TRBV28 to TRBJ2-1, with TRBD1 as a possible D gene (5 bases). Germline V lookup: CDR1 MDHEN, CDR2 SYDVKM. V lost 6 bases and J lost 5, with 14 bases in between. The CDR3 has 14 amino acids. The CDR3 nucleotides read TGTGCCAGCAGCCTGGGGCCTGGCCACAATGAGCAGTTCTTC. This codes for CASSLGPGHNEQFF.

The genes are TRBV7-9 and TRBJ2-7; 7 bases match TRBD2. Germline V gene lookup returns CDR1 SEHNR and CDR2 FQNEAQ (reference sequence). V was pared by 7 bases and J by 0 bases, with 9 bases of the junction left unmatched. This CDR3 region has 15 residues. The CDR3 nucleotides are TGTGCCAGCAACCACCTCGGGGGGTCCTCCTACGAGCAGTACTTC. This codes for CASNHLGGSSYEQYF.

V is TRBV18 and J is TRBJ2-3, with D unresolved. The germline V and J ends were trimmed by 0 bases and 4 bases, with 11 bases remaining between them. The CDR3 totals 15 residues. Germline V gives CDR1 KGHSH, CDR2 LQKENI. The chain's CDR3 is CASSPPIFTADTQYF. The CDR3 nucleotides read TGTGCCAGCTCACCACCTATATTCACGGCAGATACGCAGTATTTT.

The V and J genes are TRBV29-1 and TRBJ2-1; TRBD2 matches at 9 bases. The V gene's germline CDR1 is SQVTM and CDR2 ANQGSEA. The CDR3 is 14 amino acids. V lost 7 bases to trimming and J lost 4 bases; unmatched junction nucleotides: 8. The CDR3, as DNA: TGCAGCGAGATGGCGGGGGGGCCGTACAATGAGCAGTTCTTC. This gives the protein CSEMAGGPYNEQFF.

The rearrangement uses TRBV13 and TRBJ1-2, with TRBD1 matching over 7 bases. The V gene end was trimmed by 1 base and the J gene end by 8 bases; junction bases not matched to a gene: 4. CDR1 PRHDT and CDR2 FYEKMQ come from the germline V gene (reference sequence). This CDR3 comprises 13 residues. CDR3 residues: CASSLDRGRGYTF. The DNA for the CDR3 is TGTGCCAGCAGCTTAGACAGGGGAAGAGGCTACACCTTC.